This T cell receptor (beta chain) comes out of a study of blood T cells in healthy people across ages. The study drew donors from healthy Caucasian individuals in Russia aged roughly 6 to 90. Worth noting for this clonotype: No antigen is known for it.

General observations from the study: Roughly linear age-related decline in beta diversity appeared, significant by age approximately 40.

Combining a sample-barcoded 5' primer with a J-beta primer mix, a second PCR ran for roughly 7 to 12 cycles. The study obtained at least 3 million CDR3-containing paired-end reads from every sample. In TCRdb, the 5' RACE reads were re-called with MiXCR into one record per CDR3 protein. The sample records about 1.1 million distinct CDR3 sequences, more than 30% being singletons. Sequencing was carried out using blood. The clonotype comes from a man aged 18-30 years in good health.

In DNA, the CDR3 is TGCGCCAGCAGCCAAGAAGGCCCACTGACTAATGAAAAACTGTTTTTT. Translated: CASSQEGPLTNEKLFF. This rearrangement joins TRBV4-3 to TRBJ1-4, with D unclear. From germline, CDR1 is LGHNA and CDR2 YSLEER. V lost 0 bases, J lost 2 bases, and 10 bases lay in between. The CDR3 covers 16 residues.